The 8 T cell receptor beta chains below were found in one sample sequenced in a study of T cells in Graves' hyperthyroidism and ophthalmopathy. RNA transcripts yielded amplified TCR beta CDR3 regions. A first-round RT-PCR of the TCR CDR3 used the HTBI primer set. Via MiXCR, TCRdb re-called the multiplex PCR reads, giving one row per CDR3 protein. The repertoire includes approximately 600,000 distinct CDR3 sequences, roughly 16% of them detected once, and approximately 3.9% sits in the top ten. The sequenced sample consisted of blood. The source is a woman under 40 with Graves' hyperthyroidism.

This clonotype appeared a few times. This chain joins TRBV4-3 and TRBJ1-4, with D possibly being TRBD1 (6 bases). The V gene's germline CDR1 is LGHNA and CDR2 YSLEER. The CDR3 loop spans 15 amino acids. V was pared by 4 bases and J by 2 bases, with 11 bases between. The CDR3 loop reads CASSPWGGTNEKLFF. The CDR3 nucleotides are TGCGCCAGCAGCCCTTGGGGGGGCACTAATGAAAAACTGTTTTTT.

This clonotype was observed a handful of times. The V call is TRBV28, the J call TRBJ1-6; 8 nucleotides line up with TRBD1. Germline V gene lookup returns CDR1 MDHEN and CDR2 SYDVKM. CDR3 size: 18 residues. V lost 6 bases and J lost 5; bases outside the gene matches: 15. This chain's CDR3 is CASRSPRRDRRNNSPLHF. The CDR3 DNA reads as TGTGCCAGCAGATCCCCACGGCGGGACAGGAGAAATAATTCACCCCTCCACTTT.

This clonotype was counted many times. This rearrangement joins TRBV11-2 to TRBJ2-7; D ambiguous. The V gene lost 0 bases and the J gene lost 5 bases, with 11 bases spanning the gap. CDR3 length: 14 amino acids. Germline V CDR1 and CDR2: SGHAT, FQNNGV. The CDR3 sequence is CASSLDLPLNEQYF. Here the CDR3 DNA reads TGTGCCAGCAGCTTAGATCTCCCATTGAACGAGCAGTACTTC.

In this sample, this clonotype turned up a few times. At one boundary the junction diverges from the germline segment, which might be a read error. This chain uses TRBV6-1 with TRBJ1-5; D not resolved. This CDR3 is 14 amino acids long. Per the germline V gene, CDR1 is MNHNS and CDR2 is SASEGT. CDR3 region: CTSSEHREGQPQHF. The CDR3, as DNA: TGTACCAGCAGTGAACATAGGGAGGGTCAGCCCCAGCATTTT.

This clonotype was detected ten times or more. V usage is TRBV28 and J usage is TRBJ2-1; D possibly corresponds to TRBD2 (6 bases). Germline V CDR1 and CDR2: MDHEN, SYDVKM. V was clipped by 5 bases and J by 5 bases, with 16 bases between them. The CDR3 length is 15 residues. CDR3 sequence reads: CASSGVGGMNNEQFF. The CDR3 DNA follows: TGTGCCAGCAGTGGGGTGGGCGGGATGAACAATGAGCAGTTCTTC.

This clonotype was detected a few times. This chain uses TRBV24-1 with TRBJ2-7; D is undetermined. The length of the CDR3 is 18 residues. Germline CDR1 reads KGHDR; CDR2 reads SFDVKD. With 4 bases removed from V and 2 bases from J, the gap between germline ends came to 23 bases. The chain's CDR3 is CATSEPGGGRLIPYEQYF. Written as DNA, the CDR3 is TGTGCCACCAGTGAACCAGGTGGTGGAAGACTGATCCCCTACGAGCAGTACTTC.

This clonotype has a handful of counts. The V gene is TRBV11-3, the J gene TRBJ2-1, with 11 nucleotides matching TRBD1. Germline lookup yields CDR1 SGHNT and CDR2 YENEEA. This CDR3 has 19 residues. Germline trimming cut 0 bases from V and 1 base from J; bases unmatched to any gene: 8. In nucleotides, the CDR3 is TGTGCCAGCAGCTTAGATCAGGGACAGGGGGTCCCGTCCTACAATGAGCAGTTCTTC. This codes for CASSLDQGQGVPSYNEQFF.

This clonotype was seen a handful of times. V is TRBV5-4 and J is TRBJ2-6, with D maybe TRBD1 (5 bases). Germline assignment: CDR1 SGHNT and CDR2 YYREEE (reference sequence). This CDR3 contains 17 residues. V was cut by 0 bases and J by 2 bases, with 12 bases left in between. CDR3 region: CASSLEIRAPGANVLTF. The CDR3 DNA reads as TGTGCCAGCAGCTTGGAGATCAGGGCTCCTGGGGCCAACGTCCTGACTTTC. The full variable domain, completed using reference TRBV5-4 and TRBJ2-6, is ETGVTQSPTHLIKTRGQQVTLRCSSQSGHNTVSWYQQALGQGPQFIFQYYREEENGRGNFPPRFSGLQFPNYSSELNVNALELDDSALYLCASSLEIRAPGANVLTFGAGSRLTVL.